Included here is one T cell receptor (beta chain) sequence, with context. The antigen remains unidentified. The record originates from a study of T cell clonotyping in hematopoietic cell transplantation. Study-level points and caveats: At the given depth, recipient repertoires were over 95% de novo clonotypes.

The method was immunoSEQ multiplex PCR; TCRdb's version includes in-frame clones alone and lacks a portion of them. The sample has under 9,000 clones; 66% are singletons. This CDR3 contains 13 residues. Per germline, CDR1 SGHTA and CDR2 FQGNSA. V lost 8 bases to trimming and J lost 2 bases, with 12 bases between them. The sample consisted of peripheral blood mononuclear cells, taken 100 days after allogeneic stem cell transplant. The source is a male patient aged 60-70 years who had an allogeneic stem cell transplant from an unrelated donor, so the T cells may come from the graft donor. Some clones in this sample may be carry-over from other donors' samples. The chain employs TRBV7-2 and TRBJ2-5; D may be TRBD2 (6 bases). CDR3 nucleotides: TGTGCCAGCGCCCGCGGGAATCAAGAGACCCAGTACTTC. Residues: CASARGNQETQYF.